A selection of T cell receptor beta chains follows, all from one sample in a study of Ad26.COV2.S vaccination and SARS-CoV-2 variants. Only in-frame clones appear in the TCRdb table, and some are missing; sequencing was by immunoSEQ multiplex PCR. The sample shows a few hundred thousand clones, 87% of them seen only once. Sequencing was performed on peripheral blood, taken in a trial of Ad26.COV2.S vaccine versus placebo. The receptors come from a person aged 18-60 years who received the Ad26.COV2.S COVID-19 vaccine or a placebo. The CDR3 runs from the conserved cysteine through the conserved F or W. Fields, in order: D gene, V gene, clone size, CDR3 protein. A D gene is named only where the DNA matches it firmly. Only part of the rows carry a size: once, few, many, or a class if the clone is expanded.

- TRBV5-1 - CASSLQGFEQFF
TRBD2 TRBV5-1 once CASSLGGSTDTQYF
- TRBV6-1 - CASSDTGSYEQYF
- TRBV11-2 - CASSLASGRGQPQHF
- TRBV2 - CASSEGPLF
TRBD1 TRBV30 - CAWSVVGQGPSGANVLTF
- TRBV24-1 many CATASGTLNQPQHF
- TRBV4-1 - CASSQEVVYGYSPLHF
- TRBV6-4 - CASSDSSRSVEQFF
- TRBV5-1 - CASTVLGVDGEQFF
- TRBV6-5 - CASSQPLDGFHEQFF
TRBD2 TRBV5-1 - CASTWTSGSPNTGELFF
- TRBV5-6 once CASSLIQETQYF
TRBD1 TRBV4-1 - CASSKGTGGNTEAFF
TRBD2 TRBV12-3/TRBV12-4 - CASSPGLAAQYF
- TRBV7-2 - CASSLGGSGNAAFF
- TRBV14 - CASSQAHMAGRNTEAFF
TRBD1 TRBV30 - CAWSRGRTGGDTGELFF
TRBD1 TRBV11-2 - CASSLMAGGQETQYF
TRBD2 TRBV12-3/TRBV12-4 once CASSLPGGEFF
- TRBV6-2/TRBV6-3 - CASSYSRRPFF
TRBD1 TRBV4-1 - CASSQDGQGRRETQYF
- TRBV10-3 - CAISDATNTEAFF
- TRBV19 - CASSPRWGGDTQYF
- TRBV19 - CASSIDRNNQPQHF
- TRBV27 few CASSKTGSNQPQHF
- TRBV11-2 once CASSLVDTGYEQYF
- TRBV7-8 - CASSLQETQYF
- TRBV7-8 - CASSPLRETQYF
TRBD2 TRBV4-1 - CASSQVRGGLNEQFF
- TRBV6-2/TRBV6-3 - CASSYAGEEYTIYF